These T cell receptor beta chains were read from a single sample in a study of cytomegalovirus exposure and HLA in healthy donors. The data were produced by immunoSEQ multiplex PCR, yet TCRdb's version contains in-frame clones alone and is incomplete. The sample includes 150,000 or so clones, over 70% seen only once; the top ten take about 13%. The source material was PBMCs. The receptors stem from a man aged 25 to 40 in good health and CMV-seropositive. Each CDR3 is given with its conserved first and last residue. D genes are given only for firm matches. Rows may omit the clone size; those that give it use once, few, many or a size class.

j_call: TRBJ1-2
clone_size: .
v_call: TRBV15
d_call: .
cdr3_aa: CATSGIKRSPYGYTF
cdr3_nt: TGTGCCACCAGCGGCATTAAGAGGAGTCCCTATGGCTACACCTTC

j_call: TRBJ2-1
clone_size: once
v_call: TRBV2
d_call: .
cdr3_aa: CASSSHHRSPWRDNEQFF
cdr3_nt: TGTGCCAGCTCCTCTCATCATAGATCCCCATGGAGGGACAATGAGCAGTTCTTC

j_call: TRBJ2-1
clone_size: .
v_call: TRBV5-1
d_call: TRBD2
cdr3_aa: CASRLILAGYNEQFF
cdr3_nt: TGCGCCAGCAGGTTGATTCTAGCGGGGTACAATGAGCAGTTCTTC

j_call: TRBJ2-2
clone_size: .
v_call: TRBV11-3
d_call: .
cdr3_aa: CASSLGRWPTGELFF
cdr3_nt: TGTGCCAGCAGCTTAGGAAGATGGCCGACCGGGGAGCTGTTTTTT

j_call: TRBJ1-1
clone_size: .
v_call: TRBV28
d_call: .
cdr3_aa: CASSPVGENTEAFF
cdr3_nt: TGTGCCAGCAGTCCCGTCGGGGAGAACACTGAAGCTTTCTTT

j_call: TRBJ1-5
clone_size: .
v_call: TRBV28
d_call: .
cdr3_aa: CASSRVDGNQPQHF
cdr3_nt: TGTGCCAGCAGCCGGGTGGATGGCAATCAGCCCCAGCATTTT

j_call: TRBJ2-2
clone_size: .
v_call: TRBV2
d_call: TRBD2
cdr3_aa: CASSETSSGRTGELFF
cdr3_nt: TGTGCCAGCAGTGAAACATCGAGCGGGAGAACCGGGGAGCTGTTTTTT

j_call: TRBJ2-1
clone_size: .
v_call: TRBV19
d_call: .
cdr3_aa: CASSRGGTRNEQFF
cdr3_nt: TGTGCCAGTAGCCGAGGCGGGACTCGTAATGAGCAGTTCTTC

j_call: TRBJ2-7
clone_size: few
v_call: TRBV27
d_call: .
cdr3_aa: CAPSGSWGVEQYF
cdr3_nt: TGTGCCCCCTCGGGGTCGTGGGGGGTCGAGCAGTACTTC

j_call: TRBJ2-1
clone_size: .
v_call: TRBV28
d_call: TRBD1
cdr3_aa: CASSPRTGRSGPDNEQFF
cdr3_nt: TGTGCCAGCAGTCCTAGGACAGGGCGGAGTGGGCCGGACAATGAGCAGTTCTTC

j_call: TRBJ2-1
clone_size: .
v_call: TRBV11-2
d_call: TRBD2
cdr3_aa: CASSPSGSFGEQFF
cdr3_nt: TGTGCCAGCAGCCCGAGCGGGAGCTTTGGTGAGCAGTTCTTC

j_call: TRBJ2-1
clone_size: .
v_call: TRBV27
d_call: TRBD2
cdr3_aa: CATRGTSGREHEQFF
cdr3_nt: TGTGCCACCCGTGGGACTAGCGGGAGGGAGCATGAGCAGTTCTTC

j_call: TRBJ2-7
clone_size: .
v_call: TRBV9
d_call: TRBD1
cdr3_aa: CASSVGAGQGYYEQYF
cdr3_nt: TGTGCCAGCAGCGTAGGTGCAGGACAGGGGTACTACGAGCAGTACTTC

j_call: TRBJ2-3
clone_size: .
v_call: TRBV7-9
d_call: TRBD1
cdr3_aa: CASSLTTGANTDTQYF
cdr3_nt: TGTGCCAGCAGCCTAACGACAGGGGCGAACACAGATACGCAGTATTTT

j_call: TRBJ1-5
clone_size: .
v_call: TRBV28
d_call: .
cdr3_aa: CASGQFRGQPQHF
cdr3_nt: TGTGCCAGCGGTCAGTTTCGTGGTCAGCCCCAGCATTTT

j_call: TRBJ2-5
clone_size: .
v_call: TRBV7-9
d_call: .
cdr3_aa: CASSEGTRKIETQYF
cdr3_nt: TGTGCCAGCAGCGAAGGGACTCGTAAGATAGAGACCCAGTACTTC

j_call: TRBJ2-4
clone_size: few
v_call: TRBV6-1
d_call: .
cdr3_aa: CASSEGLNIQYF
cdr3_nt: TGTGCCAGCAGTGAAGGACTAAACATTCAGTACTTC

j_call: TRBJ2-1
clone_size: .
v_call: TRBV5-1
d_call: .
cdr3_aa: CASSLSWGGGNEQFF
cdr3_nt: TGCGCCAGCAGCCTTAGCTGGGGAGGGGGCAATGAGCAGTTCTTC

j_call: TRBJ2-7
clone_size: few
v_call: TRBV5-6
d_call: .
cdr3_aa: CASSPKLAPLREQYF
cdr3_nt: TGTGCCAGCAGCCCTAAATTGGCCCCCTTGCGGGAGCAGTACTTC

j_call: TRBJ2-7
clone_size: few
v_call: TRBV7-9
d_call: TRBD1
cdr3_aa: CASSLTYGQGYRIYEQYF
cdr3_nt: TGTGCCAGCAGCTTAACCTACGGACAGGGATATCGAATCTACGAGCAGTACTTC

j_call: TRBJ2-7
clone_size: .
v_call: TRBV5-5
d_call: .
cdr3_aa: CASSPQNPIEQYF
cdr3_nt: TGTGCCAGCAGCCCACAGAACCCAATTGAGCAGTACTTC

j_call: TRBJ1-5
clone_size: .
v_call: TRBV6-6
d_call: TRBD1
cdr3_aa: CASSYGTGPSNQPQHF
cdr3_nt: TGTGCCAGCAGTTACGGGACAGGGCCGAGCAATCAGCCCCAGCATTTT

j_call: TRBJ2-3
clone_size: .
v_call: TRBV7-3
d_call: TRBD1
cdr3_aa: CASSGQATGVDTQYF
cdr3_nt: TGTGCCAGCAGCGGACAAGCGACAGGGGTAGATACGCAGTATTTT

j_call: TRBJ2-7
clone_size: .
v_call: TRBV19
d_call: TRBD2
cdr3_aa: CASSMRARGISGNPYEQYF
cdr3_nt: TGTGCCAGTAGTATGCGGGCCAGGGGTATTAGCGGGAATCCCTACGAGCAGTACTTC

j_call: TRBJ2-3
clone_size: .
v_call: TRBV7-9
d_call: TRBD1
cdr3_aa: CASSPGTGGGDTQYF
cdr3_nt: TGTGCCAGCAGCCCCGGGACAGGGGGGGGAGATACGCAGTATTTT

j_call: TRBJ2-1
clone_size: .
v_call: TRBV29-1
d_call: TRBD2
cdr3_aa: CSVDGLAGVEQFF
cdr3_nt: TGCAGCGTTGACGGACTAGCGGGAGTTGAGCAGTTCTTC

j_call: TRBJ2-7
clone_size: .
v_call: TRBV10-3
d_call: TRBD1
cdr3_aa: CAIRTGTGGPYEQYF
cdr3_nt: TGTGCCATCAGAACCGGGACAGGGGGCCCCTACGAGCAGTACTTC

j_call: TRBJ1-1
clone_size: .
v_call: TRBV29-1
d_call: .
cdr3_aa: CSVEEGAEAFF
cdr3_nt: TGCAGCGTTGAAGAGGGCGCTGAAGCTTTCTTT

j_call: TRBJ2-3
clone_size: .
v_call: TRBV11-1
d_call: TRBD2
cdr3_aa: CASSLLAGASDTQYF
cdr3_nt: TGTGCCAGCAGCTTACTAGCGGGAGCGTCAGATACGCAGTATTTT

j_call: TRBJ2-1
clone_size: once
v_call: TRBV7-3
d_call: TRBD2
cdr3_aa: CASSLNGGLAGVKSYNEQFF
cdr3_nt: TGTGCCAGCAGCTTAAACGGGGGACTAGCGGGAGTCAAATCCTACAATGAGCAGTTCTTC

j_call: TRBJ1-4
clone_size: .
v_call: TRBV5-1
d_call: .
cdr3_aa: CASSYREGGEKLFF
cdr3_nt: TGCGCCAGCAGCTACAGGGAGGGGGGTGAAAAACTGTTTTTT

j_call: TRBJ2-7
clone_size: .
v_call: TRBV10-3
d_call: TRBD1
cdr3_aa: CAISGGQGAGEQYF
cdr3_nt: TGTGCCATCAGTGGGGGGCAGGGGGCAGGGGAGCAGTACTTC

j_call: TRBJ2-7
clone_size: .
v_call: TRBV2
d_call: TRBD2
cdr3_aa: CASRTTSGRLAPEQYF
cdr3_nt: TGTGCCAGCAGGACGACTAGCGGGAGGTTAGCTCCCGAGCAGTACTTC

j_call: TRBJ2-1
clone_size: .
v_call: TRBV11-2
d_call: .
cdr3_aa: CASSLDSSGREQFF
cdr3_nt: TGTGCCAGCAGCTTAGACTCGAGCGGGCGTGAGCAGTTCTTC

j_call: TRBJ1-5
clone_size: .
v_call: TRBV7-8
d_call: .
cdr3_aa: CASSPPPRGRDSQPQHF
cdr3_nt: TGTGCCAGCAGCCCGCCCCCTCGTGGGAGGGATAGTCAGCCCCAGCATTTT

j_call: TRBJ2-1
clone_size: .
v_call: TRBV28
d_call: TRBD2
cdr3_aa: CASSFRTSETGRGKFF
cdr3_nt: TGTGCCAGCAGTTTTCGGACTAGCGAAACTGGCAGGGGAAAGTTCTTC

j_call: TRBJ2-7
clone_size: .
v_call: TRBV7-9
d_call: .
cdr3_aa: CASSLAGGGLPEQYF
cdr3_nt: TGTGCCAGCAGCTTAGCTGGTGGAGGGCTTCCCGAGCAGTACTTC

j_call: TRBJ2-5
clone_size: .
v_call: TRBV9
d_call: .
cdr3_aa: CASSAQVGGPEETQYF
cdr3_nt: TGTGCCAGCAGCGCTCAAGTAGGAGGGCCTGAGGAGACCCAGTACTTC

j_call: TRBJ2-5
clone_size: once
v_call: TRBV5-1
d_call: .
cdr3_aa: CASSLLTGAGREQYF
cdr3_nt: TGCGCCAGCAGCTTGCTGACAGGGGCGGGGAGGGAGCAGTACTTC

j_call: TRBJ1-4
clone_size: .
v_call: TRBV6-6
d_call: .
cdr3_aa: CASRLRQDRQEELFF
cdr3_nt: TGTGCCAGCAGACTCCGACAGGACCGCCAGGAGGAACTGTTTTTT

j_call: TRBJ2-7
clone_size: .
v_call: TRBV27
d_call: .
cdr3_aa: CASSRGGGEQYF
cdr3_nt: TGTGCCAGCAGTCGAGGGGGGGGTGAGCAGTACTTC

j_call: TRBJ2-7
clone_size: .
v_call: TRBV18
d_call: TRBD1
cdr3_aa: CASSPETGGYEQYF
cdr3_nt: TGTGCCAGCTCACCTGAGACAGGGGGATACGAGCAGTACTTC

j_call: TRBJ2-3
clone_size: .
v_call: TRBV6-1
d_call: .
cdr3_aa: CASSRSQWGTDTQYF
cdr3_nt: TGTGCCAGCAGTAGGAGTCAATGGGGCACAGATACGCAGTATTTT

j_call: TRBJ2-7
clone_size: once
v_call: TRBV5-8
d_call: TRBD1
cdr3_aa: CASSLGGTGTYEQYF
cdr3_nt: TGTGCCAGCAGCCTCGGTGGGACAGGGACCTACGAGCAGTACTTC

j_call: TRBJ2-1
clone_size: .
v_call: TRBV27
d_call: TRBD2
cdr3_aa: CASSLLAGGDEQFF
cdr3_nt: TGTGCCAGCAGTTTACTAGCGGGAGGAGATGAGCAGTTCTTC

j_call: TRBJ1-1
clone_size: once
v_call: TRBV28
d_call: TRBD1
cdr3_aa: CASRYPGQILEAFF
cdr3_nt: TGTGCCAGCAGGTATCCGGGACAGATCCTTGAAGCTTTCTTT

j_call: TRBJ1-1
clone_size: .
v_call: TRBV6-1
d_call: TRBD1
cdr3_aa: CASSTDRGAEAFF
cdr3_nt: TGTGCCAGCAGTACGGACAGGGGCGCTGAAGCTTTCTTT

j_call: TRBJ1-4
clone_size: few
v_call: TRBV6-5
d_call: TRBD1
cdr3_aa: CASSASDREGKLFF
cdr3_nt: TGTGCCAGCAGTGCCTCGGACAGGGAGGGAAAACTGTTTTTT

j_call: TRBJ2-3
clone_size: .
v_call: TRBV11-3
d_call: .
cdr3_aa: CASSFQVTDTQYF
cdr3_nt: TGTGCCAGCAGCTTTCAGGTCACAGATACGCAGTATTTT

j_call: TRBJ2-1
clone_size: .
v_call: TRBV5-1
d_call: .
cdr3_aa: CASSPGSGRRNEQFF
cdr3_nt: TGCGCCAGCAGCCCTGGGTCAGGGCGGAGAAATGAGCAGTTCTTC

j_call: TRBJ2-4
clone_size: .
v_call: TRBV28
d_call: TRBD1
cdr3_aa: CASRNLGDRKNIQYF
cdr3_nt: TGTGCCAGCAGAAACTTAGGGGACAGAAAAAACATTCAGTACTTC

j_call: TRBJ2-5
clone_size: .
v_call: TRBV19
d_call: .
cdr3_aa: CASSILGGQETQYF
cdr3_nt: TGTGCCAGTAGTATATTGGGAGGACAAGAGACCCAGTACTTC

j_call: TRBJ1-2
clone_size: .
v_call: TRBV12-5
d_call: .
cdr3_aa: CASGSEGLRSGYTF
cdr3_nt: TGTGCTAGTGGTTCAGAGGGACTGCGGTCTGGCTACACCTTC

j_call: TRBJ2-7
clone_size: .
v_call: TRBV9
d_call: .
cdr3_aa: CASSVGRGETYEQYF
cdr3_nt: TGTGCCAGCAGCGTAGGCAGGGGCGAGACCTACGAGCAGTACTTC

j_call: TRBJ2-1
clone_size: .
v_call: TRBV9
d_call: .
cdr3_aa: CASSVAWERNEQFF
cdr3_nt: TGTGCCAGCAGCGTAGCTTGGGAGCGGAATGAGCAGTTCTTC

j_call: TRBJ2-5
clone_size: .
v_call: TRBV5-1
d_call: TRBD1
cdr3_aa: CASRTGGASSATMQETQYF
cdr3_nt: TGCGCCAGCAGGACAGGGGGGGCGAGCTCGGCAACGATGCAAGAGACCCAGTACTTC

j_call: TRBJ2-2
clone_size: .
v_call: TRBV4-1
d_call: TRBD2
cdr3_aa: CASSQGLGTSVPNTGELFF
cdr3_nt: TGCGCCAGCAGCCAAGGGTTAGGGACTAGCGTCCCGAACACCGGGGAGCTGTTTTTT

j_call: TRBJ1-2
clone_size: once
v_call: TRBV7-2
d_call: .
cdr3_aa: CASSFRGPRYGYTF
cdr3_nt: TGTGCCAGCAGCTTCAGGGGCCCTCGCTATGGCTACACCTTC

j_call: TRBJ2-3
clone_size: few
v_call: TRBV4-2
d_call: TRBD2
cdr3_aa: CASSQSREGGADTQYF
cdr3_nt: TGTGCCAGCAGCCAATCTCGGGAGGGAGGGGCAGATACGCAGTATTTT

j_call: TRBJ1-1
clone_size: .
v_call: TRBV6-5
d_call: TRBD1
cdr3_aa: CASSYPTGKAFF
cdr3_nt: TGTGCCAGCAGTTACCCGACAGGGAAAGCTTTCTTT